The T cell receptor beta chain described here comes from a study of cytomegalovirus exposure and HLA in healthy donors. The study's findings and limits: An apparent linkage of common viral pathogens to several of the most significant clusters emerged in a later analysis. Follow-up analysis later connected one missense variant in DCLRE1C with trimming of TCR beta V- and J-genes.

Notes on this clone: Antigen unknown.

Germline V gives CDR1 MNHEY, CDR2 SVGAGI. The CDR3 has 14 residues. Germline trimming cut 2 bases from V and 5 bases from J; bases unmatched to any gene: 5. Primers included in the PCR were 60 Vbeta and 13 Jbeta primers. Measured with immunoSEQ multiplex PCR; TCRdb has only the in-frame clones, and not every one. The sample holds some 130,000 clones, around 73% seen once. The chain joins TRBV6-5 to TRBJ2-5; 7 bases agree with TRBD2. Sequences were obtained from PBMCs. The sequence was collected from a female donor in good health and CMV-seronegative. Here the CDR3 DNA reads TGTGCCAGCAGTTACATCCGGGGAGGGGAGACCCAGTACTTC. Translating gives CASSYIRGGETQYF.